The following is a T cell receptor (beta chain) sequence with its context. The count of this clonotype is one. This clone's antigen is unknown. No much larger clonotype is one base removed from it; base qualities were not supplied. A read on its own is weak evidence. Reading the label with the study, this specimen's treatment or condition is: in vitro stimulation with specific CMV peptide epitopes to enrich CMV-specific T cells. The data derive from a study of T cell repertoires in cytomegalovirus infection (dated by TCRdb to about 2019). Describing the broader study: Alongside well-studied HLA-B-restricted epitopes, the peptide stimulations were aimed at recently identified HLA-C-restricted CMV epitopes, whose presentation resists viral immunomodulation. The HLA type of each donor mattered for the analysis, because public TCR beta signatures pointed to carriage of CMV infection along with the matching HLA type.

Results the study describes overall, beyond this receptor: In both this cohort and an independent cohort of 350 or so donors, the cumulative frequency of public TCR beta family members distinguished carriers of CMV infection plus the relevant HLA type. The ex vivo response was dominated by HLA-C-restricted CMV-specific TCR beta clonotypes, and the single most frequent clonotype in two of eight donors was supplied by these HLA-C-restricted clonotypes.

Sequencing took place on an Illumina HiSeq 1500. TCRdb ran its own pipeline on the public reads, namely fastp trimming at Q25 and MiXCR clone calling, and kept in-frame beta chains. Every CDR3 protein is listed once, alongside the most common genes and DNA of its rows. The table for this sample lists roughly 920,000 distinct CDR3 sequences; approximately 31% of them were counted only once. The ten top clones hold over 12% of the sample. The TCR originated in a human donor in good health (CMV status not recorded). Some clones in this sample may be carry-over from other donors' samples. Source: cultured CD8+ T cells from PBMCs, taken from culture after CMV antigen stimulation.

The DNA sequence is as follows: TGTGCCAGCAGCTTCGGGGGTATTGGGGGCTACACCTTC. Its protein reads: CASSFGGIGGYTF. The chain couples TRBV5-6 to TRBJ1-2; D gene: possibly TRBD1, on 5 matching bases. Taken from the germline V gene, the CDR1 and CDR2 loops are SGHDT and YYEEEE. The cysteine opens and the phenylalanine closes a CDR3 of 13 amino acids. This entry keeps only the CDR3 DNA: 39 bases, framed from base 1. The germline ends are 13 bases apart after V is trimmed by 2 bases and J by 8 bases.